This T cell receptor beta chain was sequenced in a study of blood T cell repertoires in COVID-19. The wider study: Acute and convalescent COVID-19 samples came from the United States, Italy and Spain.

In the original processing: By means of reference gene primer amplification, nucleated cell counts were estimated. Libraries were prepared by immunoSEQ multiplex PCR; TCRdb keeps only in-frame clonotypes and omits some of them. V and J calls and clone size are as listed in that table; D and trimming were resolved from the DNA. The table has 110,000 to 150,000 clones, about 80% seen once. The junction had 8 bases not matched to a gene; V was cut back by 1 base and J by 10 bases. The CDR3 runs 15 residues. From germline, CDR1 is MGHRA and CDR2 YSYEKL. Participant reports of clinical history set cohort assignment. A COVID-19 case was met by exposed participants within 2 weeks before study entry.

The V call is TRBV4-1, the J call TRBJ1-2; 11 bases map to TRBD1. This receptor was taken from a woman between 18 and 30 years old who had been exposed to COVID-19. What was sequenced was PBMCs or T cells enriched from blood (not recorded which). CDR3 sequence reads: CASSQGSRTGGDYTF. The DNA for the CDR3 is TGCGCCAGCAGCCAAGGGAGCAGGACAGGGGGCGACTACACCTTC.